The sequence of this TCR beta chain was determined in a study of CXCR3-negative and CXCR3-positive naive CD8 T cells. Preparation of TRB cDNA libraries relied on 5' RACE carrying UMI labels. One entry per CDR3 protein, without DNA, is what TCRdb gives after re-calling the 5' RACE reads. This table holds around 140,000 distinct CDR3 sequences. CDR3 size: 15 residues. Germline assignment: CDR1 MGHDK and CDR2 SYGVNS. A CD45RO-CCR7+CD27+CD95- profile was what naive CD8+ T cells displayed. The source is a human donor in good health. Some clones in this sample may be carry-over from other donors' samples. This chain links TRBV25-1 with TRBJ1-2; TCRdb gives TRBD1 as the D gene, but with no DNA this cannot be confirmed. Sequencing was performed on naive CXCR3- CD8+ T cells from blood. Documented subset: CD45RO-CCR7+CD27+CD95- naive CD8+ T cells lacking CXCR3 (TNR3-). This CDR3 reads CASSAPGQGYYGYTF.